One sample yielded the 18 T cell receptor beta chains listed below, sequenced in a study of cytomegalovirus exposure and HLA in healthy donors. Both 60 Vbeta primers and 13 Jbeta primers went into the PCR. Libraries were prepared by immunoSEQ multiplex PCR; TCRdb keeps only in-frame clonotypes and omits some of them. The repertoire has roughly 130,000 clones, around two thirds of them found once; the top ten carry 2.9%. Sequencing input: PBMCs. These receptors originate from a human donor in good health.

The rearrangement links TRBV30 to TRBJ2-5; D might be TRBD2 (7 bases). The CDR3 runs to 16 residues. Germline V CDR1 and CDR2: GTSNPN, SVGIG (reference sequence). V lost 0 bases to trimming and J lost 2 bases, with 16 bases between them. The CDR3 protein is CAWSVLTRGRQETQYF. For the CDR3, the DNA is TGTGCCTGGAGTGTACTGACGCGGGGGCGACAAGAGACCCAGTACTTC. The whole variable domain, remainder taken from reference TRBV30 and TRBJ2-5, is SQTIHQWPATLVQPVGSPLSLECTVEGTSNPNLYWYRQAAGRGLQLLFYSVGIGQISSEVPQNLSASRPQDRQFILSSKKLLLSDSGFYLCAWSVLTRGRQETQYFGPGTRLLVL.

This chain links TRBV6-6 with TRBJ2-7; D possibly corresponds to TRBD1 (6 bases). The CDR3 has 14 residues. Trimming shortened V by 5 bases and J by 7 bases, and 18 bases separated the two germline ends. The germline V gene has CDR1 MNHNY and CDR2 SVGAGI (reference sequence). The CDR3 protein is CASSDRTIIVEQYF. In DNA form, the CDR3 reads TGTGCCAGCAGTGACAGGACCATAATCGTGGAGCAGTACTTC.

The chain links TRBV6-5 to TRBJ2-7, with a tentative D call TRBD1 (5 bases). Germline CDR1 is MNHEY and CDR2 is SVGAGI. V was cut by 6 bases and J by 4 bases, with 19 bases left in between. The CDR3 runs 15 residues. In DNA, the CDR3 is TGTGCCAGCAGGGAACAGGACCCCCCCTATTACGAGCAGTACTTC. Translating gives CASREQDPPYYEQYF.

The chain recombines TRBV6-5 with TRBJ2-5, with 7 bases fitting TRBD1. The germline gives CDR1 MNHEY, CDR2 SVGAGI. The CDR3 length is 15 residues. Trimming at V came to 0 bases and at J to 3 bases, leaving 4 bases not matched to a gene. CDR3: CASSYSYRGKETQYF. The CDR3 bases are TGTGCCAGCAGTTACTCGTACAGGGGAAAAGAGACCCAGTACTTC.

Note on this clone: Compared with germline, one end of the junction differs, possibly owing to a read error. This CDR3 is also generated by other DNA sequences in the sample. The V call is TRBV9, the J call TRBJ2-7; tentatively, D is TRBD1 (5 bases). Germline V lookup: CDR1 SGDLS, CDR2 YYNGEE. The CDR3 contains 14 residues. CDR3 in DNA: TGCGCCAGCAGCGTAGACCCAGCAGGGAACGAGCAGTACTTC. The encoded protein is CASSVDPAGNEQYF.

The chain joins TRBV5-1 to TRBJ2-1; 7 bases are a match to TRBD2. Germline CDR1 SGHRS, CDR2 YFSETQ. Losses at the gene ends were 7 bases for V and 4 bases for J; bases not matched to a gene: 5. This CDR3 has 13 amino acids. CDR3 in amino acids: CASWEGIYNEQFF. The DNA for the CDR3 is TGCGCCAGCTGGGAGGGGATATACAATGAGCAGTTCTTC.

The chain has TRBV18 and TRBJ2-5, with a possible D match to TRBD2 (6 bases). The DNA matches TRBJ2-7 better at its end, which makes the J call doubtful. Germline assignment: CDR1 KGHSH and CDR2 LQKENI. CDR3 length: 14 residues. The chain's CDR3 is CASSAPGTSYEQYF. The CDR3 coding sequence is TGTGCCAGCTCAGCCCCCGGGACTTCCTACGAGCAGTACTTC.

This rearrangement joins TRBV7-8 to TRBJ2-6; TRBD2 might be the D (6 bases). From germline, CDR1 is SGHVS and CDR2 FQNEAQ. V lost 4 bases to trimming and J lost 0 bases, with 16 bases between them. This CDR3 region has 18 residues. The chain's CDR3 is CASSYPKTRFSGANVLTF. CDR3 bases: TGTGCCAGCAGCTACCCTAAGACTAGGTTCTCTGGGGCCAACGTCCTGACTTTC.

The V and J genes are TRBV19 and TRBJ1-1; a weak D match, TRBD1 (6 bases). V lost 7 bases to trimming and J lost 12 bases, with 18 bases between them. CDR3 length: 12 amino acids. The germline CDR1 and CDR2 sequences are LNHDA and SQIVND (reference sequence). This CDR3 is CASTPGGPRTFF. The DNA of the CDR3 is TGTGCCAGTACCCCCGGGGGGCCTCGGACTTTCTTT.

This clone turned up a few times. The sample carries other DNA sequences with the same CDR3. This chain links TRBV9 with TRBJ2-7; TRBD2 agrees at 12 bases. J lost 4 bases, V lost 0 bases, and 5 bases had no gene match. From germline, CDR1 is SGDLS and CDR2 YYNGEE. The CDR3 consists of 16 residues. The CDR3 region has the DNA TGTGCCAGCAGCGTAGGGCTAGCGGGAGGGCCTTACGAGCAGTACTTC. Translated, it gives CASSVGLAGGPYEQYF.

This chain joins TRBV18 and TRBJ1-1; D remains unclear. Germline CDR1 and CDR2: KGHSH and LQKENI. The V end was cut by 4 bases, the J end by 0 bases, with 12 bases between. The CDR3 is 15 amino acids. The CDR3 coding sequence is TGTGCCAGCTCACTGGCCAGGTCCATGAACACTGAAGCTTTCTTT. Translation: CASSLARSMNTEAFF.

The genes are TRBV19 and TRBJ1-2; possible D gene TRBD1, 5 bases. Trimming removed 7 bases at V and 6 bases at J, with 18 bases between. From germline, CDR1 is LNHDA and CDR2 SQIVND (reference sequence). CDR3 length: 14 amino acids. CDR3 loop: CASNLDRYGHGYTF. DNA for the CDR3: TGTGCCAGTAACCTAGACAGATACGGTCATGGCTACACCTTC.

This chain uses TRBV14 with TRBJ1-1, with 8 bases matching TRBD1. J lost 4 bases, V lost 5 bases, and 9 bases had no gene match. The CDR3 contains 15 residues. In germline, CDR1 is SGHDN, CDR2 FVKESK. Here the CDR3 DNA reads TGTGCCAGCAGCTACAGGACAGGGAGGGTCACTGAAGCTTTCTTT. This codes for CASSYRTGRVTEAFF.

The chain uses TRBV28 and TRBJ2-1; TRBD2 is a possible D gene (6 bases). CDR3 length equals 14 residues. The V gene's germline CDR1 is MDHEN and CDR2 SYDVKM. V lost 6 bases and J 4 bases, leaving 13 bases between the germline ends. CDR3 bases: TGTGCCAGCAGCCTATCCGGGGGATACAATGAGCAGTTCTTC. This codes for CASSLSGGYNEQFF.

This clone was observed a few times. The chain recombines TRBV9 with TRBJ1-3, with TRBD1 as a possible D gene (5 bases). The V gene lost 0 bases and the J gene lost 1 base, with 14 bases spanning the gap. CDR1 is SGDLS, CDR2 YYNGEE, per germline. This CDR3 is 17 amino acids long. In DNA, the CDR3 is TGTGCCAGCAGCGTAGTTGCGGGGGGGGGTTCTGGAAACACCATATATTTT. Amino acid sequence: CASSVVAGGGSGNTIYF.

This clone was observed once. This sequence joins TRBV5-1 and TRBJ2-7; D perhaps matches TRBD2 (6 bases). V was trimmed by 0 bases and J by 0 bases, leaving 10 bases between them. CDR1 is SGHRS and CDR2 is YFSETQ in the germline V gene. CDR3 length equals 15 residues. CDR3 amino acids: CASSLGLAHSYEQYF. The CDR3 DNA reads TGCGCCAGCAGCTTGGGGCTAGCGCACTCCTACGAGCAGTACTTC.

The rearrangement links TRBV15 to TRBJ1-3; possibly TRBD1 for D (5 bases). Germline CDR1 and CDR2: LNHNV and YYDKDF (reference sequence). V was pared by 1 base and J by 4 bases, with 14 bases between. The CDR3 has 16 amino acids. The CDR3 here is CATSRGKGTGGNTIYF. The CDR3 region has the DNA TGTGCCACCAGCAGAGGGAAAGGCACAGGAGGAAACACCATATATTTT.

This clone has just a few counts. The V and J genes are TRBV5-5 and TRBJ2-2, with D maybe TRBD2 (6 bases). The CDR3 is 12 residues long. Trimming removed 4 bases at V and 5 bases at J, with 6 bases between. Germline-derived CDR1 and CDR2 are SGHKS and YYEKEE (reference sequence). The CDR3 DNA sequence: TGTGCCAGCAGCCGGGAGACCGGGGAGCTGTTTTTT. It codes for CASSRETGELFF.